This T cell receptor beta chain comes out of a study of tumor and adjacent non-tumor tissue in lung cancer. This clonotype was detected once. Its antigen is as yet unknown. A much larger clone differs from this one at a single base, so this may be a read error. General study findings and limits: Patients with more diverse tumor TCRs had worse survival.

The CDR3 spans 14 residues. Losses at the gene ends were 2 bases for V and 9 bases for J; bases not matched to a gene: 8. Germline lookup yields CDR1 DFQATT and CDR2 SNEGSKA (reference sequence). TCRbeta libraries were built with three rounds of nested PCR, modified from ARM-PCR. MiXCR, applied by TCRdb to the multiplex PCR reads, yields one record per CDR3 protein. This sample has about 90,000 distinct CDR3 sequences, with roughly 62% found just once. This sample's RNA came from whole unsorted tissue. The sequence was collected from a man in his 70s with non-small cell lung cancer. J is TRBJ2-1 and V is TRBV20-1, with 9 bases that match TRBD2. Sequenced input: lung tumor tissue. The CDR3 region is CSARSSGTSSEQFF. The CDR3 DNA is TGCAGTGCTAGATCGTCCGGGACTAGCAGTGAGCAGTTCTTC.